Each of the 8 T cell receptor beta chains below was sequenced from the same sample in a study of shared clonotypes between healthy human individuals. Profiling relied on immunoSEQ multiplex PCR, and the TCRdb table lists in-frame clones only, not all of them. Of 2 million to 2.5 million clones in the sample, roughly 95% were seen once. Sequencing was carried out using naive CD4+ T cells sorted from blood. Subset indicated: CD45RA+ positively selected. The receptors were sampled from a man aged 18 to 35 in good health.

The chain uses TRBV5-1 and TRBJ2-5; D may be TRBD1 (6 bases). The CDR3 is 15 residues long. Germline assignment: CDR1 SGHRS and CDR2 YFSETQ. Trimming stripped 4 bases from V and 4 bases from J, with 17 bases between. The CDR3 is CASSGRLAGAETQYF. CDR3 coding DNA: TGCGCCAGCAGCGGGCGCTTAGCAGGGGCAGAGACCCAGTACTTC.

The chain uses TRBV29-1 and TRBJ2-7; 7 bases fit TRBD2. Trimming at V came to 7 bases and at J to 3 bases, leaving 9 bases not matched to a gene. Germline CDR1 reads SQVTM; CDR2 reads ANQGSEA. This CDR3 has 13 amino acids. In nucleotides, the CDR3 is TGCAGCGCCACCCCTGGGGGGGACTACGAGCAGTACTTC. Amino acid sequence: CSATPGGDYEQYF.

This chain connects TRBV6-5 to TRBJ2-1; D tentatively fits TRBD1 or TRBD2 (5 bases each). Germline lookup yields CDR1 MNHEY and CDR2 SVGAGI. The CDR3 totals 14 residues. V dropped 5 bases and J dropped 9 bases, with 17 bases sitting between them. CDR3 in amino acids: CASSRQGVWSEQFF. The CDR3 DNA reads as TGTGCCAGCAGTAGGCAGGGAGTTTGGAGTGAGCAGTTCTTC.

This clone was seen only once. V usage is TRBV27 and J usage is TRBJ2-3, with D unclear. Germline loops: CDR1 MNHEY, CDR2 SMNVEV (reference sequence). Trimming took 2 bases from V and 2 from J, leaving 8 bases between them. This CDR3 spans 14 amino acids. CDR3 sequence reads: CASSLPGTTDTQYF. The CDR3 DNA reads TGTGCCAGCAGTTTACCAGGAACCACAGATACGCAGTATTTT.

The gene calls are TRBV29-1 and TRBJ1-2, with 8 bases fitting TRBD1. The germline CDR1 and CDR2 sequences are SQVTM and ANQGSEA. Trimming at V came to 4 bases and at J to 4 bases, leaving 5 bases not matched to a gene. The CDR3 contains 13 residues. In nucleotides, the CDR3 is TGCAGCGTTGGAGGACAGGGCTCCTATGGCTACACCTTC. It encodes CSVGGQGSYGYTF.

The chain has TRBV30 and TRBJ2-5; TRBD1 matches 7 bases. The germline gives CDR1 GTSNPN, CDR2 SVGIG (reference sequence). The CDR3 sequence is 14 residues long. V trimming: 3 bases; J trimming: 0 bases; junction bases outside the gene matches: 4. The CDR3 coding sequence is TGTGCCTGGAGGACAGGGTGGTACCAAGAGACCCAGTACTTC. Protein: CAWRTGWYQETQYF.

Points on this clone: The same CDR3 also results from other DNA sequences found in this sample. The V and J genes are TRBV28 and TRBJ2-7; 7 bases are shared with TRBD1. The CDR3 spans 12 residues. The germline CDR1 and CDR2 sequences are MDHEN and SYDVKM. The V gene end was trimmed by 2 bases and the J gene end by 6 bases; junction bases not matched to a gene: 1. CDR3 region: CASSLRQGEQYF. Here the CDR3 DNA reads TGTGCCAGCAGTTTAAGACAGGGCGAGCAGTACTTC. The entire variable domain, with the rest obtained from reference TRBV28 and TRBJ2-7, is as follows: DVKVTQSSRYLVKRTGEKVFLECVQDMDHENMFWYRQDPGLGLRLIYFSYDVKMKEKGDIPEGYSVSREKKERFSLILESASTNQTSMYLCASSLRQGEQYFGPGTRLTVT.

The V call is TRBV5-3, the J call TRBJ2-3; D is perhaps TRBD2 (6 bases). TRBV5-3 is flagged as an ORF with uncertain function. This CDR3 has 16 residues. V was shortened by 4 bases and J by 1 base, with 16 bases between the two germline ends. The CDR3 loop is CARSPRVSSGTDTQYF. Written as DNA, the CDR3 is TGTGCCAGAAGCCCCCGCGTGTCTAGCGGCACAGATACGCAGTATTTT.